The 21 T cell receptor beta chains below come from one sample, sequenced in a study of blood T cell repertoires in COVID-19. Sequencing was performed with immunoSEQ multiplex PCR; in TCRdb, only in-frame clones are kept and a portion is missing. Here the sample spans just under 55,000 clones, 85% to 95% being singletons. What was sequenced was peripheral blood. The receptors derive from a man over 45 with acute or convalescent COVID-19.

The chain recombines TRBV7-2 with TRBJ1-1, with D perhaps matching TRBD1 (5 bases). Trimming removed 6 bases from V and 1 base from J, with 9 bases in between. Germline lookup yields CDR1 SGHTA and CDR2 FQGNSA. The CDR3 length is 13 residues. CDR3 loop: CASSLGQNTEAFF. In DNA, the CDR3 is TGTGCCAGCAGTCTTGGACAGAACACTGAAGCTTTCTTT.

This chain connects TRBV5-1 to TRBJ2-7; tentatively, D is TRBD1 (6 bases). There are 17 residues in the CDR3. The germline CDR1 and CDR2 sequences are SGHRS and YFSETQ. V dropped 0 bases and J dropped 4 bases, with 20 bases sitting between them. DNA for the CDR3: TGCGCCAGCAGCTTGGGGGCAGGGGCTGGGGCTGGGTACGAGCAGTACTTC. This translates into CASSLGAGAGAGYEQYF. Full variable domain (remainder filled in from reference TRBV5-1 and TRBJ2-7): KAGVTQTPRYLIKTRGQQVTLSCSPISGHRSVSWYQQTPGQGLQFLFEYFSETQRNKGNFPGRFSGRQFSNSRSEMNVSTLELGDSALYLCASSLGAGAGAGYEQYFGPGTRLTVT.

The chain carries TRBV6-5 and TRBJ1-6; D is unresolved. Trimming pared 7 bases from V and 7 bases from J, leaving 14 bases between. The CDR3 runs 14 residues. Per the germline V gene, CDR1 is MNHEY and CDR2 is SVGAGI. CDR3 in amino acids: CASTPLGANSPLHF. CDR3 nucleotide sequence: TGTGCCAGCACCCCTCTGGGCGCAAATTCACCCCTCCACTTT.

The chain combines TRBV7-9 with TRBJ2-7, with 10 bases matching TRBD2. V dropped 5 bases and J dropped 1; count of bases not matched to a gene: 5. This CDR3 is 15 amino acids long. The germline V gene has CDR1 SEHNR and CDR2 FQNEAQ (reference sequence). The CDR3 here is CASSPGLAVSYEQYF. DNA for the CDR3: TGTGCCAGCAGCCCTGGACTAGCGGTGTCCTACGAGCAGTACTTC.

This clone showed up just once. The chain uses TRBV2 and TRBJ1-5, with 8 bases that match TRBD1. The CDR3 runs to 14 residues. Germline CDR1 is SNHLY and CDR2 is FYNNEI. The ends lost 7 bases at V and 6 bases at J; junction bases unmatched: 8. The CDR3 sequence: CASTEDRGPQPQHF. CDR3 sequence (DNA): TGTGCCAGCACCGAAGACAGGGGACCTCAGCCCCAGCATTTT.

V usage is TRBV24-1 and J usage is TRBJ2-2; no clear D. The V and J ends lost 12 bases and 6 bases respectively, with 4 bases between them. CDR1 is KGHDR, CDR2 SFDVKD, per germline. CDR3 length equals 9 residues. CDR3 nucleotide sequence: TGTGCCCTCCCCGGGGAGCTGTTTTTT. This encodes CALPGELFF.

The chain joins TRBV30 to TRBJ2-7, with D possibly matching TRBD1 (5 bases). Trimming took 0 bases from V and 3 from J, leaving 6 bases between them. The CDR3 totals 12 residues. Per the germline V gene, CDR1 is GTSNPN and CDR2 is SVGIG (reference sequence). The CDR3, as DNA: TGTGCCTGGAGTGTGGGGCTCTACGAGCAGTACTTC. It is translated as CAWSVGLYEQYF.

In this sample, this clone turned up once. The DNA of the CDR3 is TGTGCCAGTAGTCCGCGGGGACAGACTAAACTGTTTTTT. It is translated as CASSPRGQTKLFF. V and J are TRBV19 and TRBJ1-4; TRBD1 agrees at 7 bases. The CDR3 spans 13 residues. Germline V gives CDR1 LNHDA, CDR2 SQIVND (reference sequence). V lost 5 bases to trimming and J lost 11 bases; unmatched junction nucleotides: 8.

This clone was found once. J is TRBJ1-2 and V is TRBV11-2; tentatively, D is TRBD1 (5 bases). Trimming cost V 4 bases and J 3 bases, with 12 bases left between them. Per the germline V gene, CDR1 is SGHAT and CDR2 is FQNNGV. The CDR3 consists of 14 residues. The DNA for the CDR3 is TGTGCCAGCAGCTCCCGACCGGGGGACTATGGCTACACCTTC. This translates into CASSSRPGDYGYTF.

The CDR3 DNA follows: TGTGCTAGTGGTTCAACCCTGGGGCATGCGCAGTTCTTC. Its protein product is CASGSTLGHAQFF. The genes are TRBV12-5 and TRBJ2-1; TRBD1 might be the D (5 bases). The length of the CDR3 is 13 residues. V lost 4 bases to trimming and J lost 12 bases, with 16 bases between them. From germline, CDR1 is LGHNT and CDR2 FRNRAP.

The CDR3 nucleotides read TGTGCCAGTAGTCCAGCGACTAGCGGGAGGCGCGAGCAGTACTTC. Protein product: CASSPATSGRREQYF. The rearrangement joins TRBV19 to TRBJ2-7; 13 bases match TRBD2. Germline V CDR1 and CDR2: LNHDA, SQIVND (reference sequence). The CDR3 has 15 amino acids. V trimming: 5 bases; J trimming: 6 bases; junction bases outside the gene matches: 7.

The V gene is TRBV7-8, the J gene TRBJ1-1, with a weak D call TRBD1 (5 bases). The germline V gene encodes CDR1 SGHVS and CDR2 FQNEAQ. Deletions cut 1 base from V and 1 base from J, with 7 bases between. This CDR3 is 14 amino acids long. The CDR3, as DNA: TGTGCCAGCAGCTTAGTCGGGGGGAACACTGAAGCTTTCTTT. Translated, it gives CASSLVGGNTEAFF.

The V gene is TRBV11-2, the J gene TRBJ2-2, with TRBD2 identical over 9 bases. Germline loops: CDR1 SGHAT, CDR2 FQNNGV. V was clipped by 4 bases and J by 0 bases; unmatched bases: 3. The CDR3 covers 16 residues. The CDR3 spells CASSSGTSPNTGELFF. The CDR3 DNA follows: TGTGCCAGCAGCTCAGGGACTAGCCCGAACACCGGGGAGCTGTTTTTT.

The sample holds one count of this clone. The chain couples TRBV5-6 to TRBJ2-4; TRBD1 matches at 9 bases. With 0 bases clipped from V and 7 bases from J, the junction kept 5 bases outside the gene matches. This CDR3 is 15 amino acids long. Germline lookup yields CDR1 SGHDT and CDR2 YYEEEE. The CDR3 spells CASSLVTGGSNIQYF. The CDR3 DNA is TGTGCCAGCAGCTTGGTGACAGGGGGTTCGAACATTCAGTACTTC.

This chain connects TRBV4-1 to TRBJ2-1; 7 bases are shared with TRBD1. Germline V CDR1 and CDR2: MGHRA, YSYEKL. The CDR3 runs to 16 residues. V gave up 1 base and J gave up 8 bases; unmatched junction bases: 11. The CDR3 DNA reads TGCGCCAGCAGCCAAGGGGGACAGATTCCCAACCATGAGCAGTTCTTC. Its translation is CASSQGGQIPNHEQFF.

The rearrangement joins TRBV19 to TRBJ1-6; the match to TRBD1 covers 9 bases. Germline V gives CDR1 LNHDA, CDR2 SQIVND (reference sequence). CDR3 length equals 13 residues. V was clipped by 7 bases and J by 12 bases; unmatched bases: 7. The CDR3 is CASNTGGRIPLHF. In DNA form, the CDR3 reads TGTGCCAGTAATACAGGGGGCAGAATACCCCTCCACTTT.

This clone was detected once. The V and J genes are TRBV18 and TRBJ1-1; D gene uncertain. Germline lookup yields CDR1 KGHSH and CDR2 LQKENI. The ends were cut back, 0 bases at V and 5 bases at J, with 7 bases in the middle. The CDR3 spans 13 residues. For the CDR3, the DNA is TGTGCCAGCTCACCACCGGGGAGAACTGAAGCTTTCTTT. Translating gives CASSPPGRTEAFF.

The V and J genes are TRBV6-4 and TRBJ1-1, with D tentatively TRBD1 (6 bases). The CDR3 is made up of 14 amino acids. Germline V lookup: CDR1 MRHNA, CDR2 SNTAGT. The V end was cut by 3 bases, the J end by 4 bases, with 12 bases between. The DNA for the CDR3 is TGTGCCAGCAGTGAACGGGGGGCTGGCACTGAAGCTTTCTTT. Translated, it gives CASSERGAGTEAFF.

The count of this clone is one. The rearrangement joins TRBV29-1 to TRBJ2-7; 7 bases agree with TRBD1. Germline-derived CDR1 and CDR2 are SQVTM and ANQGSEA. The CDR3 has 12 residues. J lost 2 bases, V lost 5 bases, and 3 bases had no gene match. The CDR3 coding sequence is TGCAGCGTTACAACAGGGGCCTACGAGCAGTACTTC. Protein sequence: CSVTTGAYEQYF.

The V and J genes are TRBV6-6 and TRBJ2-7, with TRBD1 identical over 7 bases. The CDR3 loop spans 15 amino acids. With V trimmed by 7 bases and J by 3 bases, 12 bases remained unmatched. Per germline, CDR1 MNHNY and CDR2 SVGAGI (reference sequence). The CDR3 region is CASTKQGQLNYEQYF. The CDR3, as DNA: TGTGCCAGCACCAAACAGGGACAGCTGAACTACGAGCAGTACTTC.

This chain joins TRBV5-5 and TRBJ2-5, with 8 bases identical to TRBD2. The V gene's germline CDR1 is SGHKS and CDR2 YYEKEE (reference sequence). V shed 2 bases and J 1 base; nucleotides not matched to a gene: 7. The CDR3 totals 16 residues. In DNA, the CDR3 is TGTGCCAGCAGCTTTGGTAGCGGGGTTTTCCAAGAGACCCAGTACTTC. As protein: CASSFGSGVFQETQYF. Supplemented by reference TRBV5-5 and TRBJ2-5, the full variable domain reads DAGVTQSPTHLIKTRGQQVTLRCSPISGHKSVSWYQQVLGQGPQFIFQYYEKEERGRGNFPDRFSARQFPNYSSELNVNALLLGDSALYLCASSFGSGVFQETQYFGPGTRLLVL.